This T cell receptor beta chain is from a study of HIV-infected patients and healthy controls. All unsorted peripheral T cells were captured because whole blood was used without fractionation. Ten uninfected healthy donors were sampled as controls, several sampled twice around 12 weeks apart. V was clipped by 3 bases and J by 1 base; unmatched bases: 2. The CDR3 extends over 15 amino acids. Germline-derived CDR1 and CDR2 are SGHRS and YFSETQ. Notes on the study in general: No HLA typing of donors was done in this study.

On this clonotype itself: Its specificity is not known.

Reverse transcription used 450 to 500 ng RNA and constant-region primers for alpha and beta. Separate chain-specific third strand synthesis with multiplexing indices produced the alpha and beta libraries. Priming off the SP2 site generated the second strand. A 12-nucleotide barcode per molecule came from two concatenated random hexamers added pre-amplification. TCRdb fed the 5' RACE reads into MiXCR, producing one record per CDR3 protein. The sample lists almost 25,000 distinct CDR3 sequences; approximately 7.7% were seen once. The rearrangement links TRBV5-1 to TRBJ2-2, with TRBD1 matching 8 bases. The sample taken for sequencing was blood. The TCR comes from an adult in good health. DNA of the CDR3: TGCGCCAGCAGCTGGGGGACAGGGAACACCGGGGAGCTGTTTTTT. Encoded protein: CASSWGTGNTGELFF.